The 16 T cell receptor beta chains below come from one sample, sequenced in a study of vaccination effects on CD4 cells after COVID-19. Clones were read by immunoSEQ multiplex PCR, and TCRdb kept only the in-frame ones, dropping some. The table has fewer than 40,000 clones, around 80% seen once; the top ten hold 1.5% to 2.5%. These receptors' targets are unknown. Sequencing in the ViraFEST assay came after antigen-specific CD4+ T cells had been expanded with viral peptide pools, which were used to stimulate PBMC. Having been cultured for roughly 9 days, the cells underwent CD4+ T cell isolation. Participants were given two doses of BNT162b2 or mRNA-1273 vaccine. Sequences were derived from CD4+ T cells from PBMCs cultured with HCoV-NL63 spike peptides, sampled after COVID-19 vaccination. These receptors were obtained from a human donor who received a COVID-19 vaccine. Some clones in this sample may be carry-over from other donors' samples.

The chain employs TRBV27 and TRBJ2-5, with TRBD2 matching over 11 bases. V lost 6 bases to trimming and J lost 5 bases; unmatched junction nucleotides: 5. Germline V gene sequence: CDR1 MNHEY, CDR2 SMNVEV (reference sequence). This CDR3 is 14 amino acids long. CDR3 DNA: TGTGCCAGCAGAAGACTAGCGGGGTCGGAGACCCAGTACTTC. Its protein product is CASRRLAGSETQYF.

The chain recombines TRBV18 with TRBJ2-2; unclear D gene. Germline V gene sequence: CDR1 KGHSH, CDR2 LQKENI. The CDR3 extends over 15 amino acids. V shed 1 base and J shed 2 bases, with 8 bases lying between them. In DNA form, the CDR3 reads TGTGCCAGCTCACCACAGGGTGTTAACACCGGGGAGCTGTTTTTT. Encoded protein: CASSPQGVNTGELFF.

Written as DNA, the CDR3 is TGTGCCAGCAGTCCCAGGGGCGGGGAGACCCAGTACTTC. Translation gives CASSPRGGETQYF. This chain joins TRBV27 and TRBJ2-5, with TRBD1 as a possible D gene (6 bases). V was clipped by 5 bases and J by 5 bases, with 12 bases between them. Germline V gene lookup returns CDR1 MNHEY and CDR2 SMNVEV (reference sequence). This CDR3 region has 13 residues.

V usage is TRBV6-5 and J usage is TRBJ1-4; D gene uncertain. This CDR3 comprises 12 residues. Germline V lookup: CDR1 MNHEY, CDR2 SVGAGI. The germline V and J ends were trimmed by 5 bases and 7 bases, with 8 bases remaining between them. The CDR3 sequence is CASSHKAEKLFF. The DNA of the CDR3 is TGTGCCAGCAGTCACAAGGCTGAAAAACTGTTTTTT.

The chain employs TRBV5-1 and TRBJ2-3; TRBD1 agrees at 7 bases. Germline assignment: CDR1 SGHRS and CDR2 YFSETQ. Trimming cost V 4 bases and J 3 bases; bases outside gene matches: 5. The CDR3 totals 14 residues. CDR3 amino acids: CASSIGQVTDTQYF. The DNA for the CDR3 is TGCGCCAGCAGCATCGGACAGGTTACAGATACGCAGTATTTT.

This chain uses TRBV6-5 with TRBJ2-5; no definite D call. The CDR3 spans 15 residues. V shed 4 bases and J shed 5 bases, with 17 bases lying between them. Germline CDR1 reads MNHEY; CDR2 reads SVGAGI. CDR3 sequence: CASSLGTATPETQYF. CDR3 nucleotides: TGTGCCAGCAGTTTGGGTACAGCCACCCCCGAGACCCAGTACTTC.

The rearrangement links TRBV2 to TRBJ1-1; D possibly corresponds to TRBD1 (5 bases). From germline, CDR1 is SNHLY and CDR2 FYNNEI. The length of the CDR3 is 14 residues. V was cut by 8 bases and J by 8 bases, with 21 bases left in between. As DNA, the CDR3 is TGTGCCAGCTCTAACCAAGGGTCTGGGACGGAAGCTTTCTTT. Its translation is CASSNQGSGTEAFF.

This chain joins TRBV5-5 and TRBJ2-6; D is unclear. CDR3 length: 16 residues. From germline, CDR1 is SGHKS and CDR2 YYEKEE (reference sequence). V was clipped by 3 bases and J by 1 base, with 11 bases between them. CDR3 DNA sequence: TGTGCCAGCAGCTCGGTCAGAGGATCTGGGGCCAACGTCCTGACTTTC. This translates into CASSSVRGSGANVLTF.

The chain has TRBV5-1 and TRBJ1-4; D is unclear. This CDR3 comprises 14 residues. Between the trimmed V and J ends, which lost 7 bases and 0 bases, there was a span of 10 bases. The germline V gene has CDR1 SGHRS and CDR2 YFSETQ. DNA of the CDR3: TGCGCCAGCCGGTCGCAGCCAACTAATGAAAAACTGTTTTTT. This sequence encodes CASRSQPTNEKLFF.

The rearrangement uses TRBV7-2 and TRBJ1-2; D is uncertain. V was clipped by 7 bases and J by 8 bases, with 14 bases between them. This CDR3 comprises 12 residues. Germline CDR1 and CDR2: SGHTA and FQGNSA. CDR3 amino acids: CASTEWAGGYTF. CDR3 DNA sequence: TGTGCCAGCACCGAGTGGGCGGGGGGCTACACCTTC. Based on the CDR3 plus reference TRBV7-2 and TRBJ1-2, the full variable domain is GAGVSQSPSNKVTEKGKDVELRCDPISGHTALYWYRQSLGQGLEFLIYFQGNSAPDKSGLPSDRFSAERTGGSVSTLTIQRTQQEDSAVYLCASTEWAGGYTFGSGTRLTVV.

This chain connects TRBV18 to TRBJ2-3, with D uncertain. Per germline, CDR1 KGHSH and CDR2 LQKENI. V lost 2 bases to trimming and J lost 2 bases, with 5 bases between them. CDR3 size: 13 residues. The CDR3 nucleotides read TGTGCCAGCTCACCAAGAGCCACAGATACGCAGTATTTT. It is translated as CASSPRATDTQYF.

The chain has TRBV29-1 and TRBJ2-1; either TRBD1 or TRBD2 may supply D (5 bases each). The V end lost 4 bases, the J end lost 7 bases, and 14 bases lay between the germline ends. Germline V CDR1 and CDR2: SQVTM, ANQGSEA. This CDR3 comprises 13 residues. DNA for the CDR3: TGCAGCGTTGTGAGGGGATCCAGTAATGAGCAGTTCTTC. Its translation: CSVVRGSSNEQFF.

V is TRBV19 and J is TRBJ2-5; 9 bases fit TRBD1. The length of the CDR3 is 15 residues. CDR1 is LNHDA and CDR2 is SQIVND in the germline V gene (reference sequence). Trimming at V came to 5 bases and at J to 7 bases, leaving 11 bases not matched to a gene. The DNA for the CDR3 is TGTGCCAGTAGTGAGACTACAGGGGGCCCCGGGACCCAGTACTTC. It yields the protein CASSETTGGPGTQYF.

This chain links TRBV6-6 with TRBJ1-5; D is unclear. The ends were cut back, 5 bases at V and 3 bases at J, with 11 bases in the middle. The CDR3 length is 14 residues. Germline CDR1 MNHNY, CDR2 SVGAGI (reference sequence). The chain's CDR3 is CASSAHGDNQPQHF. The CDR3 coding sequence is TGTGCCAGCAGTGCCCACGGGGACAATCAGCCCCAGCATTTT.

The chain combines TRBV15 with TRBJ2-5; the match to TRBD1 covers 7 bases. The germline CDR1 and CDR2 sequences are LNHNV and YYDKDF (reference sequence). V gave up 0 bases and J gave up 4 bases; unmatched junction bases: 8. The CDR3 has 16 amino acids. CDR3 coding DNA: TGTGCCACCAGCAGAGATTTTAGGGGGCAAATAGAGACCCAGTACTTC. Its protein is CATSRDFRGQIETQYF.

This rearrangement joins TRBV3-1 (or the pseudogene TRBV3-2) to TRBJ1-2; 12 bases agree with TRBD1. CDR1 and CDR2 (germline): LGHDT, YNNKEL (reference sequence). The CDR3 is 16 amino acids. With 4 bases clipped from V and 2 bases from J, the junction kept 5 bases outside the gene matches. The CDR3 region is CASSPFGTGGNYGYTF. CDR3 DNA: TGTGCCAGCAGCCCATTCGGGACAGGGGGCAACTATGGCTACACCTTC.